This section outlines one T cell receptor beta chain sequence together with its context. This CDR3 has 15 residues. The trim removed 1 base at V and 6 bases at J, leaving 7 bases unmatched. CDR1 SGHTA and CDR2 FQGNSA come from the germline V gene. The data derive from a study of blood T cell repertoires in COVID-19. Study at large: Specimens from acute and convalescent COVID-19 originated in the United States, Italy and Spain. Sources were T cells, B-cell-depleted T cells, or PBMCs; the material itself was cDNA or gDNA.

Original handling: Reference gene primers were amplified, and this amplification served to estimate nucleated cell counts. Some clones are missing from TCRdb's copy, which holds only in-frame ones; the method was immunoSEQ multiplex PCR. The DNA was the basis for D and trimming; V, J and clone size are from that table. This sample carries fewer than 300,000 clones, 70% to 85% of them seen once, and the ten largest clones take approximately 0.94%. Seattle enrolled patients during active infection and tracked them longitudinally. This chain joins TRBV7-2 and TRBJ2-3; 7 positions match TRBD2. The source material was peripheral blood. This TCR derives from a human donor with COVID-19, enrolled during active disease. The donor label of this sample is uncertain. The DNA of the CDR3 is TGTGCCAGCAGCTTAGTGACGCAAGCGGGGGATACGCAGTATTTT. It encodes CASSLVTQAGDTQYF.